This T cell receptor beta chain was profiled in a study of CD4 T cells in relation to SARS-CoV-2 and coronaviruses. The sample holds a few counts of this clone. The CDR3 sequence is 15 residues long. Trimming stripped 3 bases from V and 0 bases from J, with 9 bases between. Germline V lookup: CDR1 WNHNN, CDR2 SYGVQD (reference sequence). Sequencing used immunoSEQ multiplex PCR; TCRdb keeps in-frame clones, though not all of them. This table has tens of thousands of clones, around nine tenths appearing once. The V call is TRBV10-1, the J call TRBJ1-5; D call uncertain. Sequencing was performed on memory CD4+ T cells from PBMCs. The receptor was derived from an adult with COVID-19. The CDR3 nucleotides are TGCGCCAGCAGTGAAGGTCGAAATAGCAATCAGCCCCAGCATTTT. It codes for CASSEGRNSNQPQHF.